A selection of T cell receptor beta chains follows, all from one sample in a study of cytomegalovirus exposure and HLA in healthy donors. Sequencing used immunoSEQ multiplex PCR; TCRdb keeps in-frame clones, though not all of them. Here the sample spans some 120,000 clones, 81% being singletons. The sequencing input was PBMCs. The origin of the receptors is a woman between 40 and 50 years old in good health and CMV-seronegative. CDR3s include the opening cysteine and the closing phenylalanine or tryptophan. A D gene is named only where the DNA matches it firmly. Where a row states a size, it is once, few, many or the class of an expanded clone; other rows omit it.

abundance	j_gene	d_gene	v_gene	CDR3nt	CDR3aa
.	TRBJ2-7	.	TRBV6-1	TGTGCCAGCAGTGAAGCCGGAGACTCCTCCTACGAGCAGTACTTC	CASSEAGDSSYEQYF
.	TRBJ2-7	.	TRBV6-5	TGTGCCAGCAGTTCGACCGGGACACAGACCTACGAGCAGTACTTC	CASSSTGTQTYEQYF
few	TRBJ1-2	.	TRBV29-1	TGCAGCGCCGGGGATCTAGCTAACTATGGCTACACCTTC	CSAGDLANYGYTF
.	TRBJ2-3	TRBD1	TRBV5-3	TGTGCCAGAAGCGTCCGGGACAGGAGGGCAGATACGCAGTATTTT	CARSVRDRRADTQYF
.	TRBJ1-2	TRBD1	TRBV5-1	TGCGCCAGCAGCTTGAGTGTAGGGGGCCATGGCTACACCTTC	CASSLSVGGHGYTF
.	TRBJ2-7	TRBD2	TRBV10-3	TGTGCCATCAGACCCGGGACTAGCGGGACCGAGCAGTACTTC	CAIRPGTSGTEQYF
.	TRBJ1-1	.	TRBV25-1	TGTGCCAGCAGTGAATCCGGGGGTGAGGGCTCTGAAGCTTTCTTT	CASSESGGEGSEAFF
.	TRBJ2-7	.	TRBV2	TGTGCCAGCAGCACGGACACCCCCCCTTACGAGCAGTACTTC	CASSTDTPPYEQYF
.	TRBJ1-1	TRBD1	TRBV5-4	TGTGCCAGCAGCTTGGTCACAGGGGGGTGGCGCACTGAAGCTTTCTTT	CASSLVTGGWRTEAFF
.	TRBJ2-3	.	TRBV6-5	TGTGCCAGCAGGCTAGGGGCAACTAGCACAGATACGCAGTATTTT	CASRLGATSTDTQYF
.	TRBJ1-2	.	TRBV4-1	TGCGCCAGCAGCCCAGCGGTAAATAGGGGGACCTATGGCTACACCTTC	CASSPAVNRGTYGYTF
.	TRBJ2-1	TRBD2	TRBV29-1	TGCAGCGTCGTCGCGGCCCTAGCGGGAGCCTACAATGAGCAGTTCTTC	CSVVAALAGAYNEQFF
many	TRBJ2-7	TRBD2	TRBV27	TGTGCCAGCAGTTCGACGACGGGAGGGCCTGAGTACGAGCAGTACTTC	CASSSTTGGPEYEQYF
few	TRBJ2-2	.	TRBV7-7	TGTGCCAGCAGCTTAGCGGGCCCCTTGTTAGGGGAGCTGTTTTTT	CASSLAGPLLGELFF
.	TRBJ1-6	TRBD1	TRBV15	TGTGCCACCAGTGCGGGTGGATCGGGACAGTATAATTCACCCCTCCACTTT	CATSAGGSGQYNSPLHF
.	TRBJ2-1	TRBD2	TRBV7-3	TGTGCCAGCAGCTGGGGGAGCGGGGGCGAAAATGAGCAGTTCTTC	CASSWGSGGENEQFF
.	TRBJ2-5	TRBD2	TRBV13	TGTGCCAGCAGCGCGGGACTAGCGGAAGAGACCCAGTACTTC	CASSAGLAEETQYF
.	TRBJ1-3	TRBD1	TRBV2	TGTGCCAGCAGTGAAGCGCGCAGGGGGCCAAACACCATATATTTT	CASSEARRGPNTIYF
once	TRBJ2-5	TRBD2	TRBV28	TGTGCCAGCAGTGGGACTAGCGGGCTAAGGGAGACCCAGTACTTC	CASSGTSGLRETQYF
.	TRBJ2-4	TRBD1	TRBV18	TGTGCCAGCTCACCCTCTACAACAGGGGTATGGACTCGGAAAAACATTCAGTACTTC	CASSPSTTGVWTRKNIQYF
.	TRBJ1-1	TRBD1	TRBV28	TGTGCCAGCAGGACAGGGGGCCCTGAAGCTTTCTTT	CASRTGGPEAFF
.	TRBJ1-2	TRBD1	TRBV9	TGTGCCAGCACGGGACCGGGACAGGGGCACTATGGCTACACCTTC	CASTGPGQGHYGYTF
.	TRBJ2-1	.	TRBV10-1	TGCGCCAGCAGTGACCCCCGCTCCTACAATGAGCAGTTCTTC	CASSDPRSYNEQFF
.	TRBJ2-7	TRBD2	TRBV9	TGTGCCAGCAGCGATAAGCGGGAGATCTACGAGCAGTACTTC	CASSDKREIYEQYF
.	TRBJ1-1	TRBD1	TRBV6-1	TGTGCCAGCACCGAAGGGGGCAACACTGAAGCTTTCTTT	CASTEGGNTEAFF
.	TRBJ2-1	.	TRBV27	TGTGCCAGCAGTTTAAGTTCGACACGTAATGAGCAGTTCTTC	CASSLSSTRNEQFF
.	TRBJ2-3	.	TRBV7-2	TGTGCCAGCAGCTCCACAGCTGGGAAGCGGAAGACAGATACGCAGTATTTT	CASSSTAGKRKTDTQYF
.	TRBJ1-6	.	TRBV6-5	TGTGCCAGCAGAGCGAAAGGGGTTTCACCCCTCCACTTT	CASRAKGVSPLHF
few	TRBJ1-2	.	TRBV6-5	TGTGCCAGCAGTAGAGGGGGGGCTTTTAATTATGGCTACACCTTC	CASSRGGAFNYGYTF
.	TRBJ1-3	TRBD1	TRBV25-1	TGTGCCAGCAGTGAATTGAAGGGGGCCAAAGGAAACACCATATATTTT	CASSELKGAKGNTIYF
.	TRBJ1-5	.	TRBV23-1	TGCGCCAGCAGTCAAAAGGAGTCGCCCCATTTAAGGAATCAGCCCCAGCATTTT	CASSQKESPHLRNQPQHF
.	TRBJ1-2	TRBD1	TRBV11-2	TGTGCCAGCAGCAGGGGACAGGGTTGTGGCTACACCTTC	CASSRGQGCGYTF
once	TRBJ1-3	.	TRBV7-6	TGTGCCAGCGGACACTTAGGGGGTGCTGGAAACACCATATATTTT	CASGHLGGAGNTIYF
.	TRBJ1-1	.	TRBV9	TGTGCCAGCAGCGTAGTATCCAGGGTCACTGAAGCTTTCTTT	CASSVVSRVTEAFF
.	TRBJ2-3	TRBD1	TRBV6-5	TGTGCCAGCAGGCCGACAGGGGGGGGACTGGATACGCAGTATTTT	CASRPTGGGLDTQYF
.	TRBJ2-5	TRBD1	TRBV7-2	TGTGCCAGCAGCTTAGGACAGGGACCGTACCAAGAGACCCAGTACTTC	CASSLGQGPYQETQYF
.	TRBJ1-5	.	TRBV28	TGTGCCAGCAGTTTCGCAAAGAGTGACAGGATCCTCCTCTATAGCAATCAGCCCCAGCATTTT	CASSFAKSDRILLYSNQPQHF
.	TRBJ2-7	TRBD2	TRBV11-2	TGTGCCAGCTCGAGCGGGAGAGGGGACGAGCAGTACTTC	CASSSGRGDEQYF
few	TRBJ2-3	TRBD2	TRBV4-1	TGCGCCAGCAGCCATCCTGGACTAGCGGGAGGGCCTGACGCAGATACGCAGTATTTT	CASSHPGLAGGPDADTQYF
.	TRBJ2-1	TRBD2	TRBV4-1	TGCGCCAGCAGCACCGTAGCGGGGTACGATGAGCAGTTCTTC	CASSTVAGYDEQFF
few	TRBJ1-4	.	TRBV5-6	TGTGCCAGCAGCGCTACCTACAGAGCAACTAATGAAAAACTGTTTTTT	CASSATYRATNEKLFF
.	TRBJ2-1	.	TRBV9	TGTGCCAGCAGCGAGCCGCCGGTAAATGAGCAGTTCTTC	CASSEPPVNEQFF
.	TRBJ1-6	TRBD1	TRBV27	TGTGCCAGCAGCCCCGGACAGGGCTATAATTCACCCCTCCACTTT	CASSPGQGYNSPLHF
once	TRBJ2-3	TRBD2	TRBV2	TGTGCCAGCAGTGGTCTAGCGGGGGGAACAGATACGCAGTATTTT	CASSGLAGGTDTQYF
.	TRBJ2-2	.	TRBV7-6	TGTGCCAGCAGCTTAGAACGGGAGACCGGGGAGCTGTTTTTT	CASSLERETGELFF
.	TRBJ1-2	TRBD1	TRBV28	TGTGCCAGCAGTTTGGAGGGACAGGGGGCTGGGGGCTACACCTTC	CASSLEGQGAGGYTF
.	TRBJ1-4	.	TRBV7-9	TGTGCCAGCAGCCCGGACGGAGGTAATGAAAAACTGTTTTTT	CASSPDGGNEKLFF
.	TRBJ2-3	.	TRBV12-2	TGTGCAAGTCGCTTAATGCCCCGGACTAGCGGGACCGCCGATCCAGATACGCAGTATTTT	CASRLMPRTSGTADPDTQYF
.	TRBJ2-4	.	TRBV6-6	TGTGCCAGCAGTCGGACCGGGACAAATAACAACATTCAGTACTTC	CASSRTGTNNNIQYF
.	TRBJ2-5	TRBD2	TRBV6-1	TGTGCCAGCAGTGGCGGACTAGCGGGGGTGGTGACCCAGTACTTC	CASSGGLAGVVTQYF
.	TRBJ1-1	TRBD1	TRBV28	TGTGCCAGCAGTTTACCAGGCGGGACAGGGTTGAGGACTGAAGCTTTCTTT	CASSLPGGTGLRTEAFF
.	TRBJ2-7	.	TRBV7-2	TGTGCCAGCAGCTTAGACGGGGGAGACGAGCAGTACTTC	CASSLDGGDEQYF
few	TRBJ1-5	TRBD1	TRBV2	TGTGCCAGCAGCCTCAGACAGGGGTCCCAGCCCCAGCATTTT	CASSLRQGSQPQHF
.	TRBJ2-2	TRBD2	TRBV13	TGTGCCAGCAGCTCGACTAGCGGGAGGTGGGTCGGGGAGCTGTTTTTT	CASSSTSGRWVGELFF
.	TRBJ2-7	.	TRBV27	TGTGCCAGCAGTTCTCACGACAGCAGCTCCTACGAGCAGTACTTC	CASSSHDSSSYEQYF
.	TRBJ2-1	.	TRBV7-2	TGTGCCAGCAGCTTACGGCGGAGTTCCTACAATGAGCAGTTCTTC	CASSLRRSSYNEQFF
.	TRBJ2-3	.	TRBV9	TGTGCCAGCAGCGTAGCGGGTGACACAGATACGCAGTATTTT	CASSVAGDTDTQYF